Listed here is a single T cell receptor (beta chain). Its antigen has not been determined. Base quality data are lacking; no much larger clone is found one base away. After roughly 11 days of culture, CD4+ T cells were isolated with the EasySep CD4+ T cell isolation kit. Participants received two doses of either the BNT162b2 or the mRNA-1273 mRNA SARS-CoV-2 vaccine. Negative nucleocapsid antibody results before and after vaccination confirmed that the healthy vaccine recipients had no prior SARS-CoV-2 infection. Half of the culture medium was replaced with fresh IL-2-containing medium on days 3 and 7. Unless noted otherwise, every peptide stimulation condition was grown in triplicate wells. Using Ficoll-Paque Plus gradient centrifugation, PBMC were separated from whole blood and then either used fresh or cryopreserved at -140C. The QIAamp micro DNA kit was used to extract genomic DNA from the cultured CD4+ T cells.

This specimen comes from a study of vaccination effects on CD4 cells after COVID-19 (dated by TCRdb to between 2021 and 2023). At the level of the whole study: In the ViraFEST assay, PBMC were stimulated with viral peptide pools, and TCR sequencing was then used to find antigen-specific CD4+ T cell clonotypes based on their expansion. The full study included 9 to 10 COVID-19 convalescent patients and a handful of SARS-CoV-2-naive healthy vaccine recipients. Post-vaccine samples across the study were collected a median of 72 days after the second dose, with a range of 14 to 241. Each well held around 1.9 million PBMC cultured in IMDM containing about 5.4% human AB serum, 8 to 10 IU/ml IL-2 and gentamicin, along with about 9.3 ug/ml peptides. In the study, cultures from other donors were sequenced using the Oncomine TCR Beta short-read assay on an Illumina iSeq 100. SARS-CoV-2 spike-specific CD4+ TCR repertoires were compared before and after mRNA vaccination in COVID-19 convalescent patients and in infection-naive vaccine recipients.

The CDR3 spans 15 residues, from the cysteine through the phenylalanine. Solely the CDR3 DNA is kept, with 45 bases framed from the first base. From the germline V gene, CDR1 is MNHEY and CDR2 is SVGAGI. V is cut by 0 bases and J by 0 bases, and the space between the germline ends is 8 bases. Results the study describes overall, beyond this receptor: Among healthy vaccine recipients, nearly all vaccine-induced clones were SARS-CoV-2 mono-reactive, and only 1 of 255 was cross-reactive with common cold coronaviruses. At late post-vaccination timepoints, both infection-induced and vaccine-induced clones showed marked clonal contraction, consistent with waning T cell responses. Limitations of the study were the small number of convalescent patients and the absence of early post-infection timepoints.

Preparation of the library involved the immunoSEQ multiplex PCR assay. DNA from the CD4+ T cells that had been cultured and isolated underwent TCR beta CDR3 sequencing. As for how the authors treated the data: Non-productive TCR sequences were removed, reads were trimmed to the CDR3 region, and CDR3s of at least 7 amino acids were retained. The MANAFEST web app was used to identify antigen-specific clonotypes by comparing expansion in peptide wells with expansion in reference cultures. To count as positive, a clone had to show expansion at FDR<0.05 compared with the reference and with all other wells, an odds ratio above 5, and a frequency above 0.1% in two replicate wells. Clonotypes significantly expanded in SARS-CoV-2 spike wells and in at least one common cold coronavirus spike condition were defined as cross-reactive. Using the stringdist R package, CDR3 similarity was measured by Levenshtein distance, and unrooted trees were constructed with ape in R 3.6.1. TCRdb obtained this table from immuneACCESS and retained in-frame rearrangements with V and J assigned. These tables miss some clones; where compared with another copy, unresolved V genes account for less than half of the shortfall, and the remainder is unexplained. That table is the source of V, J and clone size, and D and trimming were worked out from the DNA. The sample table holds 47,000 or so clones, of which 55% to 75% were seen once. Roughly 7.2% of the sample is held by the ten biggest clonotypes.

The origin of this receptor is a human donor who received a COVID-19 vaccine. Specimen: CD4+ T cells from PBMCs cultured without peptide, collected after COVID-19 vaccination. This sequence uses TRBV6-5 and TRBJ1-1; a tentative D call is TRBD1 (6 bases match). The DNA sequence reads TGTGCCAGCAGTTACTCAGGGGGGGTGAACACTGAAGCTTTCTTT. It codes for CASSYSGGVNTEAFF.